Only a few counts were recorded for the clone carrying this TCR beta chain. This entry comes from a study of T-cell reconstitution after alpha-beta-depleted transplantation in children. Researchers prepared the TCRbeta library using unique molecular identifiers, the study reports. TCRdb reprocessed the PCR reads via MiXCR and lists one record per CDR3 protein. Among 330,000 or so distinct CDR3 sequences listed, 10% were seen once. The CDR3 extends over 16 amino acids. Germline V lookup: CDR1 LGHNT, CDR2 FRNRAP. After removal of 8 bases from V and 6 bases from J, the junction contained 13 bases not matched to a gene.

The receptor was isolated from a human donor who donated a stem cell graft to a child with acute lymphoblastic leukemia. The specimen comprised PBMCs from the stem cell graft donor, sampled from the stem cell graft. V is TRBV12-5 and J is TRBJ2-1; TRBD1 aligns across 10 bases. The CDR3 here is CASSWPGTGASNEQFF. Here the CDR3 DNA reads TGTGCTAGTAGTTGGCCCGGGACAGGGGCCAGCAATGAGCAGTTCTTC.